This T cell receptor (beta chain) is drawn from a study of blood T cell repertoires in COVID-19. Per the original data handling: Estimation of nucleated cell counts was performed using reference gene primer amplification. Some clones are missing from TCRdb's copy, which holds only in-frame ones; the method was immunoSEQ multiplex PCR. V and J calls and clone size are as listed in that table; D and trimming were resolved from the DNA. The data show under 200,000 clones, roughly 90% seen once. The sequenced material came from peripheral blood. The TCR sequence derives from a man aged 50 to 60 with acute or convalescent COVID-19.

This CDR3 reads CSVEGTSHEQFF. The CDR3 DNA reads as TGCAGCGTTGAAGGGACTAGCCATGAGCAGTTCTTC. The chain is built from TRBV29-1 and TRBJ2-1; 8 bases are shared with TRBD2. The V and J ends lost 1 base and 8 bases, in that order; junction bases with no gene match: 1. This CDR3 contains 12 residues. Germline V gene data show CDR1 as SQVTM and CDR2 as ANQGSEA.